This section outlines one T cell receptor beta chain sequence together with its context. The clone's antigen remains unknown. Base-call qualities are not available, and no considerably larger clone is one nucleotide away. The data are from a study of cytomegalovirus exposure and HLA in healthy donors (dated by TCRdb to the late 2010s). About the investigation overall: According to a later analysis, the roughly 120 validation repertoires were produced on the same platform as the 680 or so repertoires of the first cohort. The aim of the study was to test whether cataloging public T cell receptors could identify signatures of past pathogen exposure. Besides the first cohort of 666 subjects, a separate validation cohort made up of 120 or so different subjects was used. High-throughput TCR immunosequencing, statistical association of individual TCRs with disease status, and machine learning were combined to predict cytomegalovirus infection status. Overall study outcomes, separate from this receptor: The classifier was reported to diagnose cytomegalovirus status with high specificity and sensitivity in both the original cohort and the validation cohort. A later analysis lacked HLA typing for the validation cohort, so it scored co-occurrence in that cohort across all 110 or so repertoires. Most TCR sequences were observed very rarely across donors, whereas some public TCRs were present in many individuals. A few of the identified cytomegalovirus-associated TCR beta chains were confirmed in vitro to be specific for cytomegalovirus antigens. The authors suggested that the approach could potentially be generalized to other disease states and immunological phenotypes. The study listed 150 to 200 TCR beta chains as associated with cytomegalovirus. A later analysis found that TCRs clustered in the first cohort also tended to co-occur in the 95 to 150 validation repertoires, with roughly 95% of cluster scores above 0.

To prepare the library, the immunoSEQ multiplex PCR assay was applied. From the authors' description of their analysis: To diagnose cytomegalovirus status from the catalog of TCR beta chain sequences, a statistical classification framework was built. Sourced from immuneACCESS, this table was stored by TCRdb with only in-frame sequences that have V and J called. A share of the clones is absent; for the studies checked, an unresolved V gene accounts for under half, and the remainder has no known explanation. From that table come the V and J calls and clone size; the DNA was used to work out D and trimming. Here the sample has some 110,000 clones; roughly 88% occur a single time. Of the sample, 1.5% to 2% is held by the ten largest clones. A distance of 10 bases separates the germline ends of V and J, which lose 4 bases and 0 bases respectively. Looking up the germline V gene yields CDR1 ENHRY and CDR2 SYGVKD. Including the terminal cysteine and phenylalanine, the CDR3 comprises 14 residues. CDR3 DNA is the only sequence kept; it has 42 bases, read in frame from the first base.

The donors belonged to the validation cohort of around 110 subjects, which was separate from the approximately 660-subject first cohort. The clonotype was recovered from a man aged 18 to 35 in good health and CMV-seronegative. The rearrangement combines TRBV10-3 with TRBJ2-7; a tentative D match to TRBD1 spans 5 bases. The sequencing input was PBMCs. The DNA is TGTGCCATCAGTGCAGACAGCCTCTCCTACGAGCAGTACTTC. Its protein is CAISADSLSYEQYF.